One and the same sample provided the 26 T cell receptor beta chains below, sequenced in a study of shared clonotypes between healthy human individuals. Profiling relied on immunoSEQ multiplex PCR, and the TCRdb table lists in-frame clones only, not all of them. Of roughly 2,300,000 clones listed, less than 95% are singletons. The specimen sequenced was naive CD4+ T cells from PBMCs. Subset of the sample: CD45RA+ positively selected. These receptors were obtained from a man aged 18 to 30 in good health. Some clones in this sample may be carry-over from other donors' samples.

The chain uses TRBV9 and TRBJ1-2, with 7 bases identical to TRBD1. V lost 0 bases to trimming and J lost 5 bases; unmatched junction nucleotides: 4. Germline V gene data show CDR1 as SGDLS and CDR2 as YYNGEE. The CDR3 is made up of 14 amino acids. CDR3 in amino acids: CASSVGGTVYGYTF. CDR3 nucleotide sequence: TGTGCCAGCAGCGTAGGAGGGACAGTATATGGCTACACCTTC. The whole variable domain, remainder taken from reference TRBV9 and TRBJ1-2, is DSGVTQTPKHLITATGQRVTLRCSPRSGDLSVYWYQQSLDQGLQFLIQYYNGEERAKGNILERFSAQQFPDLHSELNLSSLELGDSALYFCASSVGGTVYGYTFGSGTRLTVV.

This chain joins TRBV7-9 and TRBJ1-4, with D tentatively TRBD1 (5 bases). The ends were cut back, 1 base at V and 8 bases at J, with 20 bases in the middle. Germline CDR1 is SEHNR and CDR2 is FQNEAQ (reference sequence). The CDR3 totals 17 residues. In DNA, the CDR3 is TGTGCCAGCAGCTTAGGAATTTCGGCAGGGTCGAACGAAAAACTGTTTTTT. This translates into CASSLGISAGSNEKLFF. Looking up the rest from reference TRBV7-9 and TRBJ1-4 gives the full variable domain: DTGVSQNPRHKITKRGQNVTFRCDPISEHNRLYWYRQTLGQGPEFLTYFQNEAQLEKSRLLSDRFSAERPKGSFSTLEIQRTEQGDSAMYLCASSLGISAGSNEKLFFGSGTQLSVL.

This clone has only one observation. The chain uses TRBV5-4 and TRBJ2-3, with 7 positions matching TRBD1. This CDR3 has 14 residues. The V and J ends lost 4 bases and 4 bases, in that order; junction bases with no gene match: 6. CDR1 and CDR2 (germline): SGHNT, YYREEE (reference sequence). In DNA, the CDR3 is TGTGCCAGCAGCGCCGGACAGGTCCCAGATACGCAGTATTTT. It translates to CASSAGQVPDTQYF.

This clone has a single count. This rearrangement joins TRBV4-1 to TRBJ2-5; D call uncertain. CDR1 and CDR2 (germline): MGHRA, YSYEKL. The V end lost 1 base, the J end lost 2 bases, and 11 bases lay between the germline ends. The CDR3 length is 15 residues. DNA for the CDR3: TGCGCCAGCAGCCAAGTAGTACTGCAGCAAGAGACCCAGTACTTC. Translating gives CASSQVVLQQETQYF.

The chain is built from TRBV2 and TRBJ2-7; D is possibly TRBD1 (5 bases). The CDR3 runs 13 residues. CDR1 and CDR2 (germline): SNHLY, FYNNEI. Trimming removed 7 bases from V and 10 bases from J, with 20 bases in between. CDR3 sequence: CASKLSGLNSQYF. The DNA of the CDR3 is TGTGCCAGCAAGTTGTCAGGGCTGAATAGTCAGTACTTC.

V and J are TRBV5-6 and TRBJ2-2; D remains ambiguous. This CDR3 is built from 16 residues. With 4 bases removed from V and 3 bases from J, the gap between germline ends came to 16 bases. Per germline, CDR1 SGHDT and CDR2 YYEEEE. CDR3 nucleotides: TGTGCCAGCAGCCTGGATGGGTCCCCCTACACCGGGGAGCTGTTTTTT. It is translated as CASSLDGSPYTGELFF.

This rearrangement joins TRBV28 to TRBJ2-2, with a tentative D call TRBD1 (5 bases). Germline CDR1 reads MDHEN; CDR2 reads SYDVKM. With 2 bases removed from V and 0 bases from J, the gap between germline ends came to 16 bases. The CDR3 covers 18 residues. The CDR3 loop reads CASSLGIWTNANTGELFF. CDR3 bases: TGTGCCAGCAGTTTAGGCATTTGGACAAATGCGAACACCGGGGAGCTGTTTTTT.

This clone was recorded only once. Different DNA sequences within this sample yield the same CDR3. The gene calls are TRBV6-5 and TRBJ2-1; maybe TRBD2 (5 bases). V was shortened by 8 bases and J by 0 bases, with 8 bases between the two germline ends. The germline CDR1 and CDR2 sequences are MNHEY and SVGAGI. The CDR3 sequence is 13 residues long. CDR3 sequence: CASRRDSYNEQFF. The CDR3 DNA reads as TGTGCCAGCCGCCGGGACTCCTACAATGAGCAGTTCTTC.

The rearrangement joins TRBV7-9 to TRBJ2-1, with D unresolved. V lost 5 bases and J lost 8, with 7 bases in between. Germline CDR1 reads SEHNR; CDR2 reads FQNEAQ (reference sequence). This CDR3 spans 11 amino acids. The CDR3 bases are TGTGCCAGCAGCCCCAGCGATGAGCAGTTCTTC. Its translation: CASSPSDEQFF.

V usage is TRBV28 and J usage is TRBJ1-2, with no clear D. This CDR3 comprises 13 residues. V was clipped by 4 bases and J by 4 bases, with 10 bases between them. The germline CDR1 and CDR2 sequences are MDHEN and SYDVKM. CDR3: CASSSPFGYGYTF. CDR3 DNA sequence: TGTGCCAGCAGTTCCCCCTTTGGCTATGGCTACACCTTC.

The chain is built from TRBV27 and TRBJ1-2; D possibly corresponds to TRBD1 (6 bases). The CDR3 loop spans 14 amino acids. Trimming removed 5 bases at V and 4 bases at J, with 14 bases between. Germline-derived CDR1 and CDR2 are MNHEY and SMNVEV (reference sequence). The CDR3 protein is CASSGNRDPYGYTF. Here the CDR3 DNA reads TGTGCCAGCAGTGGGAACAGGGACCCCTATGGCTACACCTTC.

This chain connects TRBV19 to TRBJ1-5, with 8 bases aligning to TRBD1. With V trimmed by 7 bases and J by 9 bases, 5 bases remained unmatched. Per germline, CDR1 LNHDA and CDR2 SQIVND (reference sequence). This CDR3 has 12 amino acids. For the CDR3, the DNA is TGTGCCAGTACGACGGACAGGGCGCCCCAGCATTTT. Protein: CASTTDRAPQHF.

The table lists this clone with a few counts. Sequence at one end of the junction differs from germline and may be a read error. This chain links TRBV4-1 with TRBJ2-1; D remains unclear. This CDR3 contains 12 residues. The germline gives CDR1 MGHRA, CDR2 YSYEKL. CDR3 nucleotides: TGCGCCAGCAGCCAAGCCGTGGGCAGCCCGCTCTTC. Translation: CASSQAVGSPLF.

The V and J genes are TRBV2 and TRBJ1-1; maybe TRBD1 (5 bases). Germline CDR1 is SNHLY and CDR2 is FYNNEI. The CDR3 spans 14 residues. Trimming pared 5 bases from V and 3 bases from J, leaving 13 bases between. This chain's CDR3 is CASSFSGGDTEAFF. The CDR3 DNA reads as TGTGCCAGCAGTTTCTCCGGGGGGGACACTGAAGCTTTCTTT. Full variable domain (outside the CDR3, taken from reference TRBV2 and TRBJ1-1): EPEVTQTPSHQVTQMGQEVILRCVPISNHLYFYWYRQILGQKVEFLVSFYNNEISEKSEIFDDQFSVERPDGSNFTLKIRSTKLEDSAMYFCASSFSGGDTEAFFGQGTRLTVV.

The rearrangement uses TRBV11-3 and TRBJ2-7, with 7 bases lining up with TRBD2. Germline V gene data show CDR1 as SGHNT and CDR2 as YENEEA. The V gene end was trimmed by 2 bases and the J gene end by 0 bases; junction bases not matched to a gene: 1. The CDR3 loop spans 14 amino acids. CDR3 in DNA: TGTGCCAGCAGCTTACTAGCGGCCTCCTACGAGCAGTACTTC. Translation gives CASSLLAASYEQYF.

This clone turned up a few times. The V call is TRBV29-1, the J call TRBJ1-3, with D uncertain. Germline V gene sequence: CDR1 SQVTM, CDR2 ANQGSEA. The length of the CDR3 is 11 residues. With 3 bases removed from V and 4 bases from J, the gap between germline ends came to 4 bases. The CDR3 DNA reads as TGCAGCGTTGACTTGGGAAACACCATATATTTT. As protein: CSVDLGNTIYF.

About this clone itself: The sample carries other DNA sequences with the same CDR3. V is TRBV7-9 and J is TRBJ1-1; D not certain. Germline values: CDR1 SEHNR, CDR2 FQNEAQ (reference sequence). The ends were cut back, 4 bases at V and 5 bases at J, with 8 bases in the middle. The CDR3 is made up of 12 amino acids. CDR3: CASSSSGTEAFF. Here the CDR3 DNA reads TGTGCCAGCAGCTCGTCCGGGACTGAAGCTTTCTTT.

The J gene is TRBJ2-1, the V gene TRBV19, with 7 bases fitting TRBD2. V lost 7 bases, J lost 4 bases, and 7 bases stayed unmatched. This CDR3 comprises 14 residues. Germline V gene data show CDR1 as LNHDA and CDR2 as SQIVND (reference sequence). CDR3 in amino acids: CASIEASGYNEQFF. As DNA, the CDR3 is TGTGCCAGTATAGAGGCTAGCGGATACAATGAGCAGTTCTTC.

The chain employs TRBV6-1 and TRBJ2-1, with D uncertain. The CDR3 length is 15 residues. V was trimmed by 4 bases and J by 4 bases, leaving 14 bases between them. CDR1 and CDR2 (germline): MNHNS, SASEGT. The CDR3 coding sequence is TGTGCCAGCAGTGCTTACATAGCCAAGTACAATGAGCAGTTCTTC. Its translation is CASSAYIAKYNEQFF.

The V gene is TRBV18, the J gene TRBJ1-1; the D gene is possibly TRBD1 (6 bases). Trimming stripped 1 base from V and 9 bases from J, with 18 bases between. This CDR3 has 15 amino acids. CDR1 KGHSH and CDR2 LQKENI come from the germline V gene. This CDR3 is CASSPQYQGRSQAFF. DNA for the CDR3: TGTGCCAGCTCACCACAATATCAGGGGAGATCCCAAGCTTTCTTT. Combining the CDR3 with reference TRBV18 and TRBJ1-1 gives the whole variable domain NAGVMQNPRHLVRRRGQEARLRCSPMKGHSHVYWYRQLPEEGLKFMVYLQKENIIDESGMPKERFSAEFPKEGPSILRIQQVVRGDSAAYFCASSPQYQGRSQAFFGQGTRLTVV.

This chain uses TRBV7-9 with TRBJ2-6; unclear D gene. Germline CDR1 reads SEHNR; CDR2 reads FQNEAQ (reference sequence). V was clipped by 1 base and J by 3 bases, with 4 bases between them. The CDR3 runs to 14 residues. Here the CDR3 DNA reads TGTGCCAGCAGCTTAGGGGTTGGGGCCAACGTCCTGACTTTC. Protein: CASSLGVGANVLTF.

This clone was detected once. V usage is TRBV7-9 and J usage is TRBJ2-5; TRBD2 aligns across 8 bases. Per the germline V gene, CDR1 is SEHNR and CDR2 is FQNEAQ (reference sequence). CDR3 length: 15 amino acids. V shed 5 bases and J 4 bases; nucleotides not matched to a gene: 9. The DNA for the CDR3 is TGTGCCAGCAGCCGGACCCGACGGGGGGGAGAGACCCAGTACTTC. Translation gives CASSRTRRGGETQYF.

This rearrangement joins TRBV11-1 to TRBJ2-5; D gene ambiguous. Germline lookup yields CDR1 SGHAT and CDR2 FQDESV (reference sequence). V was clipped by 3 bases and J by 6 bases, with 17 bases between them. The CDR3 has 15 amino acids. The CDR3 DNA reads TGTGCCAGCAGCTTTATGAGTTCAGGCGAGAAGACCCAGTACTTC. Its protein product is CASSFMSSGEKTQYF.

The V and J genes are TRBV2 and TRBJ2-3, with 8 bases identical to TRBD2. V shed 4 bases and J 0 bases; nucleotides not matched to a gene: 6. Germline V gives CDR1 SNHLY, CDR2 FYNNEI. The CDR3 is 16 residues long. This chain's CDR3 is CASSGSSGPSTDTQYF. CDR3 DNA: TGTGCCAGCAGTGGTTCTAGCGGGCCTAGCACAGATACGCAGTATTTT.

The chain uses TRBV5-4 and TRBJ2-7; the D gene is possibly TRBD1 (6 bases). The CDR3 length is 13 residues. V was shortened by 4 bases and J by 1 base, with 9 bases between the two germline ends. Per germline, CDR1 SGHNT and CDR2 YYREEE (reference sequence). Here the CDR3 DNA reads TGTGCCAGCAGCCCGGACAGATCCTACGAGCAGTACTTC. Encoded protein: CASSPDRSYEQYF.

V and J are TRBV25-1 and TRBJ2-1; D gene unclear. Germline CDR1 reads MGHDK; CDR2 reads SYGVNS. The CDR3 sequence is 15 residues long. With 7 bases removed from V and 7 bases from J, the gap between germline ends came to 20 bases. CDR3 DNA sequence: TGTGCCAGCACTCATCTTGGGGTAGGGCGGAATGAGCAGTTCTTC. It codes for CASTHLGVGRNEQFF.